These 13 T cell receptor beta chains were all obtained from the same sample, sequenced in a study of OX40 agonist ivuxolimab in advanced cancers. TCRdb's table, derived via immunoSEQ multiplex PCR, lists solely in-frame clones and lacks some. Seen here are 41,000 or so clones, over 80% observed once, and the top ten hold roughly 40%. Source: CD4+ or CD8+ T cells sorted from blood, taken in a trial of the OX40 agonist ivuxolimab. The origin of the receptors is an adult with an advanced solid tumor such as melanoma, head and neck, liver or kidney cancer.

This rearrangement joins TRBV9 to TRBJ1-2; 8 nucleotides match TRBD1. V lost 1 base to trimming and J lost 0 bases; unmatched junction nucleotides: 11. The CDR3 is made up of 18 amino acids. The germline CDR1 and CDR2 sequences are SGDLS and YYNGEE. As DNA, the CDR3 is TGTGCCAGCAGCGTACGGCGGACAGGGATAGGACCTAACTATGGCTACACCTTC. Its translation: CASSVRRTGIGPNYGYTF.

The rearrangement uses TRBV7-2 and TRBJ2-3; 12 nucleotides align to TRBD2. Germline V gene data show CDR1 as SGHTA and CDR2 as FQGNSA. V lost 4 bases, J lost 5 bases, and 13 bases stayed unmatched. This CDR3 has 18 amino acids. The chain's CDR3 is CASSSRGTSGGPGDTQYF. As DNA, the CDR3 is TGTGCCAGCAGCTCCAGGGGAACTAGCGGGGGGCCTGGAGATACGCAGTATTTT.

Many counts were recorded for this clone. This chain links TRBV28 with TRBJ1-2, with D unresolved. Germline loops: CDR1 MDHEN, CDR2 SYDVKM. V was cut by 0 bases and J by 0 bases, with 8 bases left in between. CDR3 length: 15 amino acids. The CDR3 is CASSLWPSSNYGYTF. Written as DNA, the CDR3 is TGTGCCAGCAGTTTATGGCCATCTTCTAACTATGGCTACACCTTC.

The J gene is TRBJ1-6, the V gene TRBV6-5, with D hard to call. V lost 4 bases and J lost 9, with 13 bases in between. Germline values: CDR1 MNHEY, CDR2 SVGAGI. The CDR3 length is 14 residues. CDR3 in amino acids: CASSLAPDGSPLHF. The CDR3 DNA reads TGTGCCAGCAGTTTGGCCCCGGACGGTTCACCCCTCCACTTT.

The CDR3 DNA sequence: TGTGCCAGCAGCGCTACTACCTACAATGAGCAGTTCTTC. Translating gives CASSATTYNEQFF. The chain has TRBV5-4 and TRBJ2-1; no clear D. This CDR3 is 13 amino acids long. Trimming left V 4 bases short and J 2 bases short, with 7 bases between. The germline V gene encodes CDR1 SGHNT and CDR2 YYREEE (reference sequence).

The chain employs TRBV15 and TRBJ2-7; no clear D gene. The V gene lost 0 bases and the J gene lost 5 bases, with 14 bases spanning the gap. The CDR3 has 15 residues. Germline lookup yields CDR1 LNHNV and CDR2 YYDKDF (reference sequence). The CDR3 sequence: CATSRDRTYPHEQYF. The CDR3 coding sequence is TGTGCCACCAGCAGAGATCGGACCTATCCCCACGAGCAGTACTTC.

The chain joins TRBV5-1 to TRBJ2-3; possible D gene TRBD1, 5 bases. The CDR3 length is 14 residues. Trimming shortened V by 4 bases and J by 0 bases, and 9 bases separated the two germline ends. Germline lookup yields CDR1 SGHRS and CDR2 YFSETQ. CDR3 nucleotides: TGCGCCAGCAGCCCGACAGTCAGCACAGATACGCAGTATTTT. This codes for CASSPTVSTDTQYF.

This clone was observed once. The V call is TRBV5-4, the J call TRBJ2-5; D gene unclear. Per the germline V gene, CDR1 is SGHNT and CDR2 is YYREEE (reference sequence). The CDR3 length is 11 residues. V lost 2 bases to trimming and J lost 5 bases, with 4 bases between them. The CDR3, as DNA: TGTGCCAGCAGCTTCGGTGAGACCCAGTACTTC. This codes for CASSFGETQYF.

The chain couples TRBV18 to TRBJ2-3; no clear D gene. Trimming removed 3 bases from V and 1 base from J, with 2 bases in between. This CDR3 has 12 residues. Germline V gives CDR1 KGHSH, CDR2 LQKENI. The CDR3 here is CASSPRTDTQYF. In nucleotides, the CDR3 is TGTGCCAGCTCACCTCGCACAGATACGCAGTATTTT. The whole variable domain, filled in from reference TRBV18 and TRBJ2-3, reads NAGVMQNPRHLVRRRGQEARLRCSPMKGHSHVYWYRQLPEEGLKFMVYLQKENIIDESGMPKERFSAEFPKEGPSILRIQQVVRGDSAAYFCASSPRTDTQYFGPGTRLTVL.

This chain links TRBV2 with TRBJ1-5; the D gene is possibly TRBD1 (5 bases). V shed 1 base and J shed 11 bases, with 15 bases lying between them. In germline, CDR1 is SNHLY, CDR2 FYNNEI. This CDR3 has 14 amino acids. Written as DNA, the CDR3 is TGTGCCAGCAGTGAAGGACAGAGCCGTAAATCCCAGCATTTT. Translation gives CASSEGQSRKSQHF.

This sequence joins TRBV9 and TRBJ2-3; 12 positions agree with TRBD2. Germline CDR1 reads SGDLS; CDR2 reads YYNGEE. V was pared by 3 bases and J by 4 bases, with 9 bases of the junction left unmatched. The CDR3 consists of 17 residues. The CDR3 DNA reads TGTGCCAGCAGCGGGCTAGCGGGGGGGCCTAGGGCAGATACGCAGTATTTT. Amino acid sequence: CASSGLAGGPRADTQYF.

This clone was seen a handful of times. The rearrangement uses TRBV5-6 and TRBJ1-2; 7 bases match TRBD1. Germline CDR1 and CDR2: SGHDT and YYEEEE. The V segment lost 1 base and the J segment 2 bases; nucleotides outside the gene matches: 5. The CDR3 length is 15 residues. CDR3 coding DNA: TGTGCCAGCAGCTTGAAAGGGGGCAAAAACTATGGCTACACCTTC. This translates into CASSLKGGKNYGYTF. The full variable domain, with the rest looked up from reference TRBV5-6 and TRBJ1-2, is DAGVTQSPTHLIKTRGQQVTLRCSPKSGHDTVSWYQQALGQGPQFIFQYYEEEERQRGNFPDRFSGHQFPNYSSELNVNALLLGDSALYLCASSLKGGKNYGYTFGSGTRLTVV.

In this sample, this clone turned up once. The chain uses TRBV6-1 and TRBJ2-7; the D gene is possibly TRBD1 (5 bases). V gave up 5 bases and J gave up 3 bases, with 14 bases separating them. There are 14 residues in the CDR3. Germline lookup yields CDR1 MNHNS and CDR2 SASEGT. CDR3 in DNA: TGTGCCAGCAGTATGTTCGCAGGGTACTACGAGCAGTACTTC. Protein sequence: CASSMFAGYYEQYF.